This TCR beta chain was documented in a study of blood T cell repertoires in COVID-19. Study-level information: Collection of acute and convalescent COVID-19 samples took place in the United States, Italy and Spain.

Cohorts were based on clinical histories the participants reported. The CDR3 consists of 15 residues. The V end lost 0 bases, the J end lost 0 bases, and 8 bases lay between the germline ends. The germline gives CDR1 LNHNV, CDR2 YYDKDF (reference sequence). The protocol was immunoSEQ multiplex PCR, while the TCRdb copy is restricted to in-frame clones and leaves out a portion. The repertoire consists of around 150,000 clones, with 75% to 85% occurring once and the leading ten covering 3% to 4%. The sample was PBMCs or T cells enriched from blood (not recorded which). This receptor was identified in a woman aged 60 to 75 who had recovered from COVID-19. J is TRBJ1-1 and V is TRBV15; D may be TRBD1 (5 bases). The chain's CDR3 is CATSRDSGLNTEAFF. CDR3 nucleotide sequence: TGTGCCACCAGCAGAGATTCAGGGTTGAACACTGAAGCTTTCTTT.